These 13 T cell receptor beta chains were all obtained from the same sample, sequenced in a study of T cells expressing NK-cell markers. TCRdb reprocessed the 5' RACE reads; each CDR3 protein has one entry and no DNA is given. This sample's clone table lists 400,000 or so distinct CDR3 sequences. The sample consisted of blood T cells: a sorted CD56 or NKG2C T cell subset, CD4+ or CD8+ T cells, or bulk PBMC T cells (not recorded which). These receptor sequences come from a woman in her 50s in good health.

The chain combines TRBV6-5 with TRBJ2-1. Per the germline V gene, CDR1 is MNHEY and CDR2 is SVGAGI. The CDR3 has 13 amino acids. The CDR3 spells CATSEGPYNEQFF.

The rearrangement links TRBV2 to TRBJ2-5; TCRdb gives TRBD2 as the D gene, but with no DNA this cannot be confirmed. Germline V CDR1 and CDR2: SNHLY, FYNNEI. The CDR3 runs to 15 residues. The CDR3 region is CASSGRDIQEETQYF.

J is TRBJ2-1 and V is TRBV5-1; TCRdb's D gene call, TRBD1, goes unchecked for lack of DNA. The CDR3 totals 16 residues. The germline V gene encodes CDR1 SGHRS and CDR2 YFSETQ. The CDR3 loop reads CASSLDEVGPYNEQFF. Drawing the rest from reference TRBV5-1 and TRBJ2-1, the complete variable domain is KAGVTQTPRYLIKTRGQQVTLSCSPISGHRSVSWYQQTPGQGLQFLFEYFSETQRNKGNFPGRFSGRQFSNSRSEMNVSTLELGDSALYLCASSLDEVGPYNEQFFGPGTRLTVL.

The chain uses TRBV11-2 and TRBJ2-1; TCRdb selects TRBD2, and the lack of DNA leaves this call unchecked. Germline values: CDR1 SGHAT, CDR2 FQNNGV. The CDR3 is made up of 16 amino acids. CDR3 protein: CASSFTAGGIRNEQFF.

The rearrangement uses TRBV29-1 and TRBJ2-1; without DNA, the TCRdb call of TRBD1 cannot be checked. Germline CDR1 and CDR2: SQVTM and ANQGSEA. CDR3 length: 13 amino acids. The CDR3 sequence is CSGGQGSGNEQFF.

The chain employs TRBV10-3 and TRBJ2-1; TCRdb outputs TRBD1, but without DNA this stays unchecked. Germline-derived CDR1 and CDR2 are ENHRY and SYGVKD. This CDR3 has 12 amino acids. The CDR3 protein is CAIKGSYNEQFF.

The chain recombines TRBV24-1 with TRBJ2-1; the TCRdb D gene call, TRBD2, has no DNA to confirm it. CDR3 length: 16 residues. Germline V gene lookup returns CDR1 KGHDR and CDR2 SFDVKD. The CDR3 sequence is CATGTSGSLYYNEQFF.

The gene calls are TRBV6-2 or TRBV6-3 and TRBJ2-4; as DNA is missing, the TRBD1 call by TCRdb cannot be tested. The CDR3 is made up of 16 amino acids. Looked up from germline, CDR1 is MNHEY and CDR2 is SVGEGT. CDR3 residues: CASSPRGRVTKNIQYF.

V usage is TRBV6-5 and J usage is TRBJ2-3; TCRdb reports TRBD1, a call that lacks DNA to check it against. From germline, CDR1 is MNHEY and CDR2 SVGAGI. The CDR3 sequence is 14 residues long. CDR3 sequence: CASSYSTRGDTQYF.

This chain uses TRBV5-1 with TRBJ2-1. Germline CDR1 SGHRS, CDR2 YFSETQ. CDR3 length: 14 amino acids. The CDR3 protein is CASTDLLSNNEQFF. The complete variable domain, with remaining parts taken from reference TRBV5-1 and TRBJ2-1, reads KAGVTQTPRYLIKTRGQQVTLSCSPISGHRSVSWYQQTPGQGLQFLFEYFSETQRNKGNFPGRFSGRQFSNSRSEMNVSTLELGDSALYLCASTDLLSNNEQFFGPGTRLTVL.

V is TRBV2 and J is TRBJ1-5. Germline assignment: CDR1 SNHLY and CDR2 FYNNEI. The CDR3 is made up of 12 amino acids. CDR3: CASSVYSQPQHF.

This rearrangement joins TRBV7-8 to TRBJ1-2; TCRdb returns TRBD1, unconfirmable since there is no DNA. The CDR3 covers 14 residues. In germline, CDR1 is SGHVS, CDR2 FQNEAQ. Here the CDR3 reads CASSLPGTNYGYTF. The whole variable domain, remainder taken from reference TRBV7-8 and TRBJ1-2, is GAGVSQSPRYKVAKRGQDVALRCDPISGHVSLFWYQQALGQGPEFLTYFQNEAQLDKSGLPSDRFFAERPEGSVSTLKIQRTQQEDSAVYLCASSLPGTNYGYTFGSGTRLTVV.

The CDR3 here is CATVPMVYGYTF. The chain uses TRBV12-3 or TRBV12-4 and TRBJ1-2; the D call of TRBD1 rests on TCRdb alone, since no DNA is present to check it. CDR3 length: 12 amino acids.